The 4 T cell receptor beta chains presented below share a single source sample, sequenced in a study of blood T cell repertoires in COVID-19. TCRdb's copy holds only in-frame clones and misses some; the assay was immunoSEQ multiplex PCR. The sample contains 120,000 or so clones, about four fifths of which appear only once. Sequencing was performed on peripheral blood. These receptors came from a man older than 75 with active or convalescent COVID-19.

The genes are TRBV12-5 and TRBJ2-7; maybe TRBD1 (5 bases). The CDR3 covers 13 residues. Trimming stripped 1 base from V and 4 bases from J, with 8 bases between. The V gene's germline CDR1 is LGHNT and CDR2 FRNRAP. The CDR3: CASGLGQGYEQYF. As DNA, the CDR3 is TGTGCTAGTGGTTTGGGGCAGGGATACGAGCAGTACTTC. The variable domain in full, with the rest retrieved from reference TRBV12-5 and TRBJ2-7, is DARVTQTPRHKVTEMGQEVTMRCQPILGHNTVFWYRQTMMQGLELLAYFRNRAPLDDSGMPKDRFSAEMPDATLATLKIQPSEPRDSAVYFCASGLGQGYEQYFGPGTRLTVT.

The chain uses TRBV7-3 and TRBJ1-6; possible D gene TRBD1, 5 bases. The V and J ends lost 4 bases and 7 bases respectively, with 14 bases between them. The CDR3 consists of 15 residues. Germline values: CDR1 SGHTA, CDR2 FQGTGA. Here the CDR3 DNA reads TGTGCCAGCAGCTCCCTGGGGGGGGGAAATTCACCCCTCCACTTT. This codes for CASSSLGGGNSPLHF. Looking up the rest from reference TRBV7-3 and TRBJ1-6 gives the full variable domain: GAGVSQTPSNKVTEKGKYVELRCDPISGHTALYWYRQSLGQGPEFLIYFQGTGAADDSGLPNDRFFAVRPEGSVSTLKIQRTERGDSAVYLCASSSLGGGNSPLHFGNGTRLTVT.

CDR3 sequence: CASSFGRGDYGYTF. CDR3 DNA: TGTGCCAGCAGCTTCGGCAGGGGGGACTATGGCTACACCTTC. The rearrangement links TRBV7-2 to TRBJ1-2; 7 bases are shared with TRBD1. V lost 3 bases and J lost 3; bases outside the gene matches: 4. The CDR3 is 14 amino acids. Germline CDR1 SGHTA, CDR2 FQGNSA. Filled out from reference TRBV7-2 and TRBJ1-2, the complete variable domain reads GAGVSQSPSNKVTEKGKDVELRCDPISGHTALYWYRQSLGQGLEFLIYFQGNSAPDKSGLPSDRFSAERTGGSVSTLTIQRTQQEDSAVYLCASSFGRGDYGYTFGSGTRLTVV.

The chain joins TRBV6-2 or TRBV6-3 to TRBJ1-5; no clear D gene. CDR3 length: 12 residues. Germline CDR1 reads MNHEY; CDR2 reads SVGEGT. V lost 0 bases and J lost 5, with 2 bases in between. The CDR3 region is CASSYSYQPQHF. For the CDR3, the DNA is TGTGCCAGCAGTTACTCCTATCAGCCCCAGCATTTT.